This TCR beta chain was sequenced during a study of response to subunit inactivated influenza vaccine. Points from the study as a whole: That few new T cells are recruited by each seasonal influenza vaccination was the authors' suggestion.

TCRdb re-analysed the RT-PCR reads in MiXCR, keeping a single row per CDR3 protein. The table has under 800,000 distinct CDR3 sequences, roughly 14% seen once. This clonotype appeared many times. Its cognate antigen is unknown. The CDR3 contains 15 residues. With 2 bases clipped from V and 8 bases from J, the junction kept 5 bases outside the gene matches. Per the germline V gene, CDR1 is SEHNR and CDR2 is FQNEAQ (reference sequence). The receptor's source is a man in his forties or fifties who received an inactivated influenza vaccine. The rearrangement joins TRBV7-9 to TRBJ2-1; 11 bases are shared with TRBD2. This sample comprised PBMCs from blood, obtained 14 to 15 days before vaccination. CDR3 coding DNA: TGTGCCAGCAGCTTACTAGCGGGAGGTCGTGATGAGCAGTTCTTC. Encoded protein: CASSLLAGGRDEQFF. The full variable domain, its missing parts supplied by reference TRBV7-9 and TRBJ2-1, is DTGVSQNPRHKITKRGQNVTFRCDPISEHNRLYWYRQTLGQGPEFLTYFQNEAQLEKSRLLSDRFSAERPKGSFSTLEIQRTEQGDSAMYLCASSLLAGGRDEQFFGPGTRLTVL.